This section outlines one TCR beta chain sequence together with its context. The data originate from a study of blood T cell repertoires in COVID-19. In the study overall: The origin of the acute and convalescent COVID-19 samples was the United States, Italy and Spain. PBMCs, B-cell-depleted T cells, or T cells were the source of the cDNA or gDNA that made up the material.

The germline V gene encodes CDR1 GTSNPN and CDR2 SVGIG (reference sequence). J was trimmed by 7 bases and V by 5 bases; bases with no gene match: 3. The CDR3 contains 12 residues. In the authors' methods: By means of reference gene primer amplification, nucleated cell counts were estimated. Sequencing was performed with immunoSEQ multiplex PCR; in TCRdb, only in-frame clones are kept and a portion is missing. That table supplies the V and J calls and clone size; D and trimming were determined from the DNA. This table holds almost 300,000 clones, about 88% found once. What was sequenced was peripheral blood. This clonotype was obtained from a man between 65 and 85 years old with acute or convalescent COVID-19. The rearrangement links TRBV30 to TRBJ2-5; TRBD1 aligns across 11 bases. The CDR3 loop reads CAWGTGGTTQYF. CDR3 sequence (DNA): TGTGCCTGGGGGACAGGGGGAACGACCCAGTACTTC.